The 21 T cell receptor beta chains reported below all come from one sample, sequenced in a study of control samples from healthy donors and cancer patients. Some clones are missing from TCRdb's copy, which holds only in-frame ones; the method was immunoSEQ multiplex PCR. The table includes approximately 120,000 clones, about nine tenths detected once. Sequenced sample: blood. Source of these receptors: a human donor in good health. The donor label of this sample is uncertain.

This rearrangement joins TRBV24-1 to TRBJ2-3, with D possibly being TRBD1 (5 bases). The CDR3 is made up of 13 amino acids. Trimming pared 5 bases from V and 6 bases from J, leaving 11 bases between. Germline values: CDR1 KGHDR, CDR2 SFDVKD. In DNA, the CDR3 is TGTGCCACCAGTGCCCCTAGGGGCGATACGCAGTATTTT. It specifies CATSAPRGDTQYF.

The chain couples TRBV2 to TRBJ1-4; D call uncertain. The CDR3 loop spans 10 amino acids. The V gene lost 8 bases and the J gene lost 7 bases, with 5 bases spanning the gap. The V gene's germline CDR1 is SNHLY and CDR2 FYNNEI. Here the CDR3 DNA reads TGTGCCAGCGGGGTTGAAAAACTGTTTTTT. Its protein product is CASGVEKLFF. Together with reference TRBV2 and TRBJ1-4, the CDR3 gives the full variable domain: EPEVTQTPSHQVTQMGQEVILRCVPISNHLYFYWYRQILGQKVEFLVSFYNNEISEKSEIFDDQFSVERPDGSNFTLKIRSTKLEDSAMYFCASGVEKLFFGSGTQLSVL.

This clone has only one observation. The chain joins TRBV3-1 (or the pseudogene TRBV3-2) to TRBJ2-2; D not resolved. This CDR3 is built from 17 residues. Trimming removed 4 bases from V and 3 bases from J, with 18 bases in between. From germline, CDR1 is LGHDT and CDR2 YNNKEL (reference sequence). The CDR3 spells CASSPAAPLVDTGELFF. CDR3 sequence (DNA): TGTGCCAGCAGCCCCGCGGCCCCTTTGGTCGACACCGGGGAGCTGTTTTTT.

The chain combines TRBV6-1 with TRBJ1-5; tentative D call: TRBD1 (5 bases). Trimming shortened V by 3 bases and J by 3 bases, and 6 bases separated the two germline ends. CDR3 length: 13 amino acids. CDR1 and CDR2 (germline): MNHNS, SASEGT. The CDR3 DNA reads TGTGCCAGCAGTGAGGGGGTCAATCAGCCCCAGCATTTT. Translation gives CASSEGVNQPQHF.

The chain joins TRBV2 to TRBJ2-1; 11 bases are a match to TRBD2. Germline CDR1 and CDR2: SNHLY and FYNNEI. V was clipped by 7 bases and J by 4 bases; unmatched bases: 6. The CDR3 spans 15 residues. The CDR3 region is CASNGASGGYNEQFF. CDR3 bases: TGTGCCAGCAATGGGGCTAGCGGGGGGTACAATGAGCAGTTCTTC.

CDR3 protein: CASSELHGITYSNQPQHF. The CDR3 DNA is TGTGCCAGCAGTGAGCTGCATGGGATCACTTATAGCAATCAGCCCCAGCATTTT. The chain joins TRBV6-1 to TRBJ1-5; D unresolved. The CDR3 has 18 residues. Looked up from germline, CDR1 is MNHNS and CDR2 is SASEGT. V was clipped by 3 bases and J by 0 bases, with 18 bases between them.

The chain combines TRBV19 with TRBJ1-5, with D possibly matching TRBD1 (6 bases). V dropped 2 bases and J dropped 5 bases, with 10 bases sitting between them. Germline CDR1 LNHDA, CDR2 SQIVND (reference sequence). The CDR3 spans 14 residues. CDR3 nucleotide sequence: TGTGCCAGTAGTATAACAGGGACCGATCAGCCCCAGCATTTT. Translation gives CASSITGTDQPQHF.

The V and J genes are TRBV12-1 and TRBJ1-1; TRBD1, as called in the table, went unchecked against the DNA. TRBV12-1 represents a pseudogene. This CDR3 comprises 15 residues. The CDR3, as DNA: TGTGCCAGCAGCTTTAATACGGGACAGAAAAATGAAGCTTTCTTT. It encodes CASSFNTGQKNEAFF.

In its sample, this clone was seen a few times. The V gene is TRBV10-2, the J gene TRBJ1-5, with TRBD1 as a possible D gene (5 bases). CDR1 WSHSY and CDR2 SAAADI come from the germline V gene. CDR3 size: 13 residues. V was pared by 2 bases and J by 7 bases, with 9 bases between. CDR3 protein: CASSEGAGQPQHF. CDR3 nucleotide sequence: TGCGCCAGCAGTGAGGGGGCCGGCCAGCCCCAGCATTTT.

CDR3 DNA: TGTGCCAGCATGCCAGTGGAGCAAGAGACCCAGTACTTC. It yields the protein CASMPVEQETQYF. The V and J genes are TRBV27 and TRBJ2-5, with unresolved D. V lost 7 bases and J 2 bases, leaving 11 bases between the germline ends. The CDR3 spans 13 residues. CDR1 and CDR2 (germline): MNHEY, SMNVEV (reference sequence).

V is TRBV6-6 and J is TRBJ2-1; no clear D gene. The V and J ends lost 5 bases and 0 bases respectively, with 17 bases between them. This CDR3 is built from 17 residues. Germline CDR1 reads MNHNY; CDR2 reads SVGAGI (reference sequence). CDR3 loop: CASSPEPPWSSYNEQFF. Written as DNA, the CDR3 is TGTGCCAGCAGTCCCGAGCCCCCATGGAGCTCCTACAATGAGCAGTTCTTC.

DNA for the CDR3: TGCGCCAGCAGCCAAATTCCGGGACAGGGCCCTCAGCCCCAGCATTTT. This gives the protein CASSQIPGQGPQPQHF. The chain carries TRBV5-1 and TRBJ1-5; 9 bases are a match to TRBD1. Germline CDR1 reads SGHRS; CDR2 reads YFSETQ. J was trimmed by 6 bases and V by 4 bases; bases with no gene match: 11. This CDR3 is 16 amino acids long.

The rearrangement uses TRBV3-1 (or the pseudogene TRBV3-2) and TRBJ2-7; no firm D call. Per germline, CDR1 LGHDT and CDR2 YNNKEL (reference sequence). The CDR3 runs 12 residues. Trimming took off 1 base at V and 4 bases at J, with 5 bases between the two ends. CDR3 loop: CASSQGGYEQYF. The CDR3 coding sequence is TGTGCCAGCAGCCAAGGGGGTTACGAGCAGTACTTC.

This clone occurred once. The chain carries TRBV6-1 and TRBJ1-3, with D unclear. The length of the CDR3 is 16 residues. Trimming stripped 1 base from V and 1 base from J, with 11 bases between. CDR1 and CDR2 (germline): MNHNS, SASEGT. The CDR3 here is CASSEERRKSGNTIYF. The CDR3 DNA is TGTGCCAGCAGTGAAGAGAGGCGGAAATCTGGAAACACCATATATTTT.

This chain uses TRBV6-5 with TRBJ2-5; the D gene is possibly TRBD1 (5 bases). V lost 6 bases and J lost 1, with 12 bases in between. The CDR3 totals 14 residues. The germline CDR1 and CDR2 sequences are MNHEY and SVGAGI. In DNA form, the CDR3 reads TGTGCCAGCAGCTTGACCAGGGTCCAAGAGACCCAGTACTTC. Translation: CASSLTRVQETQYF.

The chain is built from TRBV27 and TRBJ1-3, with D perhaps matching TRBD1 (6 bases). Germline V lookup: CDR1 MNHEY, CDR2 SMNVEV (reference sequence). This CDR3 is 12 amino acids long. V lost 6 bases and J lost 16, with 19 bases in between. The CDR3: CASRSLQGYRYF. In DNA form, the CDR3 reads TGTGCCAGCAGATCCTTACAGGGTTACCGGTATTTT.

The chain is built from TRBV2 and TRBJ2-7; D unresolved. Germline loops: CDR1 SNHLY, CDR2 FYNNEI. V was trimmed by 7 bases and J by 5 bases, leaving 18 bases between them. The CDR3 runs to 14 residues. The DNA for the CDR3 is TGTGCCAGCAATCAGCTAGGCCTAACGGACGAGCAGTACTTC. Translated, it gives CASNQLGLTDEQYF.

The rearrangement joins TRBV18 to TRBJ1-2; D is unresolved. Trimming stripped 1 base from V and 4 bases from J, with 10 bases between. The CDR3 has 14 residues. Germline-derived CDR1 and CDR2 are KGHSH and LQKENI. Here the CDR3 reads CASSPQADTYGYTF. The CDR3 region has the DNA TGTGCCAGCTCACCACAGGCGGATACCTATGGCTACACCTTC. Drawing the rest from reference TRBV18 and TRBJ1-2, the complete variable domain is NAGVMQNPRHLVRRRGQEARLRCSPMKGHSHVYWYRQLPEEGLKFMVYLQKENIIDESGMPKERFSAEFPKEGPSILRIQQVVRGDSAAYFCASSPQADTYGYTFGSGTRLTVV.

This clone has only one observation. The chain recombines TRBV27 with TRBJ2-5, with a possible D match to TRBD1 (5 bases). Germline V gives CDR1 MNHEY, CDR2 SMNVEV (reference sequence). The CDR3 has 14 amino acids. V was trimmed by 7 bases and J by 1 base, leaving 13 bases between them. CDR3 bases: TGTGCCAGCATGAATCCCAGGGTCCAAGAGACCCAGTACTTC. This translates into CASMNPRVQETQYF.

The chain employs TRBV28 and TRBJ1-6; 9 nucleotides match TRBD1. J lost 11 bases, V lost 8 bases, and 16 bases had no gene match. The CDR3 contains 16 residues. The germline V gene has CDR1 MDHEN and CDR2 SYDVKM. CDR3 in DNA: TGTGCCAGCTGCTACGGGACAGGGACGGGTGAGGCACCCCTCCACTTT. Translation: CASCYGTGTGEAPLHF. The complete variable domain, with remaining parts taken from reference TRBV28 and TRBJ1-6, reads DVKVTQSSRYLVKRTGEKVFLECVQDMDHENMFWYRQDPGLGLRLIYFSYDVKMKEKGDIPEGYSVSREKKERFSLILESASTNQTSMYLCASCYGTGTGEAPLHFGNGTRLTVT.

The chain carries TRBV5-1 and TRBJ1-2; D is undetermined. Germline V gives CDR1 SGHRS, CDR2 YFSETQ. Trimming pared 0 bases from V and 8 bases from J, leaving 20 bases between. CDR3 length equals 16 residues. The CDR3: CASSLESVGVPGGYTF. The CDR3 nucleotides are TGCGCCAGCAGCTTGGAGTCAGTAGGAGTACCTGGGGGCTACACCTTC.